This TCR beta chain was recovered during a study of T cell changes during pregnancy in multiple sclerosis. Libraries were prepared by immunoSEQ multiplex PCR; TCRdb keeps only in-frame clonotypes and omits some of them. The sample includes 15,000 to 20,000 clones, roughly 86% of them seen just once. This CDR3 has 15 amino acids. Germline lookup yields CDR1 SGHRS and CDR2 YFSETQ. V lost 3 bases and J lost 4; bases outside the gene matches: 9. This receptor was obtained from a female donor in good health, enrolled as a control in a pregnancy study. The chain uses TRBV5-1 and TRBJ1-2; 7 bases match TRBD1. The source material was CD8+ T cells from peripheral blood mononuclear cells, sampled after pregnancy. This CDR3 is CASSSKGDRPYGYTF. Here the CDR3 DNA reads TGCGCCAGCAGCTCAAAGGGGGACAGACCCTATGGCTACACCTTC.